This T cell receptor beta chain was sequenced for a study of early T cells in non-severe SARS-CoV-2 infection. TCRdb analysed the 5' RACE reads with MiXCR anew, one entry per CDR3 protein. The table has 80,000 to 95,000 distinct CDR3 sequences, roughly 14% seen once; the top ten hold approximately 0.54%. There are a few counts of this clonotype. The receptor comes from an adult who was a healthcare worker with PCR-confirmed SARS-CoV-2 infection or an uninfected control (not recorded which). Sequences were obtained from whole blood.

The CDR3 DNA is TGTGCCAGCAGCGGGGCGGGGAGAAACACTGAAGCTTTCTTT. Translation: CASSGAGRNTEAFF. This chain links TRBV5-4 with TRBJ1-1; D is perhaps TRBD1 (5 bases). Germline V gene lookup returns CDR1 SGHNT and CDR2 YYREEE (reference sequence). V lost 4 bases to trimming and J lost 2 bases, with 12 bases between them. The CDR3 covers 14 residues.